This TCR beta chain was sequenced in a study of blood T cell repertoires in COVID-19. Study at large: Nucleic acid was either cDNA or gDNA, and it came from T cells, B-cell-depleted T cells, or PBMCs.

Here immunoSEQ multiplex PCR was the method, and the copy in TCRdb shows in-frame clones only, minus some. The sample holds 95,000 to 150,000 clones; 70% to 85% are singletons and the top ten take approximately 4.5%. This CDR3 is built from 14 residues. Trimming at V came to 5 bases and at J to 5 bases, leaving 8 bases not matched to a gene. Germline V gene sequence: CDR1 SGHTA, CDR2 FQGNSA. In its sample, this clone was seen once. The sample was peripheral blood. The chain has TRBV7-2 and TRBJ1-1; 7 positions agree with TRBD1. The sequence was collected from a woman in her seventies with acute or convalescent COVID-19. The CDR3 DNA follows: TGTGCCAGCAGCGTAGACAGGGCGTTGACTGAAGCTTTCTTT. It is translated as CASSVDRALTEAFF. Using reference TRBV7-2 and TRBJ1-1 for the parts outside the CDR3, the full variable domain is GAGVSQSPSNKVTEKGKDVELRCDPISGHTALYWYRQSLGQGLEFLIYFQGNSAPDKSGLPSDRFSAERTGGSVSTLTIQRTQQEDSAVYLCASSVDRALTEAFFGQGTRLTVV.